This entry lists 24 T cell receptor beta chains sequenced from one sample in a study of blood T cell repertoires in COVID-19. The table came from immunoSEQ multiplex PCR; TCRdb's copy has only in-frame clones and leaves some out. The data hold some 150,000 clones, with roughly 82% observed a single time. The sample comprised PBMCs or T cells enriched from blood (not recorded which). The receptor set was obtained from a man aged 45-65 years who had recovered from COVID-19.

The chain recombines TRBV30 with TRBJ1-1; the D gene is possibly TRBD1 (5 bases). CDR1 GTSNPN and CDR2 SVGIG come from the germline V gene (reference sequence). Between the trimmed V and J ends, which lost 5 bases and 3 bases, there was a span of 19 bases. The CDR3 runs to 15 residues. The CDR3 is CAWVPPRDYYTEAFF. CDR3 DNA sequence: TGTGCCTGGGTCCCTCCCCGGGACTACTACACTGAAGCTTTCTTT.

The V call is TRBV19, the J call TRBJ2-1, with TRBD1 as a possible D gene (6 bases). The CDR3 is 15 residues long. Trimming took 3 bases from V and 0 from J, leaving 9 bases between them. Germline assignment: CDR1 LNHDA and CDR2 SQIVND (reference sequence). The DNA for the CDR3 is TGTGCCAGTAGTATCGCCAGGGGCTCCTACAATGAGCAGTTCTTC. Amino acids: CASSIARGSYNEQFF.

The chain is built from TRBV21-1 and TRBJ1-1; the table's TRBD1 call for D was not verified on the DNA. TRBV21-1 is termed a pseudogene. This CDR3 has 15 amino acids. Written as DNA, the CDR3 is TGTGCCAGCAGCAAAATTGCCAGGGTGAACACTGAAGCTTTCTTT. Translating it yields CASSKIARVNTEAFF.

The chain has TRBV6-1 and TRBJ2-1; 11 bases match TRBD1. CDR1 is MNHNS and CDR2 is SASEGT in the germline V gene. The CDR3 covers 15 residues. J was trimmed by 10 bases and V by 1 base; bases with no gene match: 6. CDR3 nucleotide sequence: TGTGCCAGCAGTGAAGAGGGACAGGGGGTCCGAGAGCAGTTCTTC. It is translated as CASSEEGQGVREQFF.

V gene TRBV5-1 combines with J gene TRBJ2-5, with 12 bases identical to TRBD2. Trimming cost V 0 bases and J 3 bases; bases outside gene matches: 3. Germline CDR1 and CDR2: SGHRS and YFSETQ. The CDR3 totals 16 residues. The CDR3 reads CASSLELAGGEETQYF. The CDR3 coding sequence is TGCGCCAGCAGCTTGGAACTAGCGGGGGGCGAAGAGACCCAGTACTTC.

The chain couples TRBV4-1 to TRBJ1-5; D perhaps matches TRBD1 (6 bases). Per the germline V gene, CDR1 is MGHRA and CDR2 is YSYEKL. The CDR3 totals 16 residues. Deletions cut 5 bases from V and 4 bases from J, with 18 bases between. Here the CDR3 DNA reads TGCGCCAGCAGCACAGAGGGAACAGGGAGAAATCAGCCCCAGCATTTT. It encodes CASSTEGTGRNQPQHF.

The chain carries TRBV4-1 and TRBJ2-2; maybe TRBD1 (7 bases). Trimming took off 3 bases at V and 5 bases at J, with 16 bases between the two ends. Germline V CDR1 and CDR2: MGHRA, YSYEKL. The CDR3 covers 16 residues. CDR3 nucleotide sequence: TGCGCCAGCAGCCAGGCCGGGCCAGGGGGGACCGGGGAGCTGTTTTTT. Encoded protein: CASSQAGPGGTGELFF.

The CDR3 DNA is TGTGCCAGTAGTTCACAACAGGTGGCCTATGAAAAACTGTTTTTT. Translated, it gives CASSSQQVAYEKLFF. The chain is built from TRBV19 and TRBJ1-4; D is perhaps TRBD1 (5 bases). CDR1 and CDR2 from the germline V gene are LNHDA and SQIVND (reference sequence). There are 15 residues in the CDR3. V gave up 5 bases and J gave up 6 bases, with 16 bases separating them.

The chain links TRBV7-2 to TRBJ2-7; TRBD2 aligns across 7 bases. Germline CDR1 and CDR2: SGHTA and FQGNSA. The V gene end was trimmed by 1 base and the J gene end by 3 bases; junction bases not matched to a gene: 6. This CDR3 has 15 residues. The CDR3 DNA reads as TGTGCCAGCAGCTTAGGAGATGGACTAGTCTACGAGCAGTACTTC. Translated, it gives CASSLGDGLVYEQYF.

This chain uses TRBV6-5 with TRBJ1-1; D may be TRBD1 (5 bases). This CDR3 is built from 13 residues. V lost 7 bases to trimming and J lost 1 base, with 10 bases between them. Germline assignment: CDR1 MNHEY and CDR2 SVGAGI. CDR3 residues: CASTRQKNTEAFF. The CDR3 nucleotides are TGTGCCAGCACGAGACAGAAGAACACTGAAGCTTTCTTT.

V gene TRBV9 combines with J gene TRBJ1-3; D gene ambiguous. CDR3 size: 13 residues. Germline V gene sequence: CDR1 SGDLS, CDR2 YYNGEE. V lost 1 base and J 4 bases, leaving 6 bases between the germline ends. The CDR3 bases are TGTGCCAGCAGCGTAAACTACGGAAACACCATATATTTT. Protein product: CASSVNYGNTIYF.

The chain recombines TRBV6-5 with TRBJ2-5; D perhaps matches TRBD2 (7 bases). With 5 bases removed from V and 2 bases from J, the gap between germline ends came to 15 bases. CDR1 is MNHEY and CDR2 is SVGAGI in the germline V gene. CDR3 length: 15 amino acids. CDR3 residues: CASSLAGGQQETQYF. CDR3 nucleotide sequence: TGTGCCAGCAGTCTCGCCGGGGGGCAACAAGAGACCCAGTACTTC.

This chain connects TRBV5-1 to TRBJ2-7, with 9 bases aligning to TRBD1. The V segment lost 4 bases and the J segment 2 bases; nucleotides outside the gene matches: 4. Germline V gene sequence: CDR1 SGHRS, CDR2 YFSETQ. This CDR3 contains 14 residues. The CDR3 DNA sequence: TGCGCCAGCAGCCCGCGGGACAGGGCCTACGAGCAGTACTTC. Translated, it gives CASSPRDRAYEQYF.

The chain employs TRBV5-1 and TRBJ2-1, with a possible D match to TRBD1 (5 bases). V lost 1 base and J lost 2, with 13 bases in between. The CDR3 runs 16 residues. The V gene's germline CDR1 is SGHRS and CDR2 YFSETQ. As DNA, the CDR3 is TGCGCCAGCAGCTTGTATCCAGGGTCAGCCTACAATGAGCAGTTCTTC. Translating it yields CASSLYPGSAYNEQFF.

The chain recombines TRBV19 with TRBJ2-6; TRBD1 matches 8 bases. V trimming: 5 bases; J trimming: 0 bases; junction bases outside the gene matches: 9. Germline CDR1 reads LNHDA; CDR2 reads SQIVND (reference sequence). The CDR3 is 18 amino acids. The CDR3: CASSVAGGSSSGANVLTF. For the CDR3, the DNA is TGTGCCAGTAGTGTCGCAGGGGGCTCAAGCTCTGGGGCCAACGTCCTGACTTTC.

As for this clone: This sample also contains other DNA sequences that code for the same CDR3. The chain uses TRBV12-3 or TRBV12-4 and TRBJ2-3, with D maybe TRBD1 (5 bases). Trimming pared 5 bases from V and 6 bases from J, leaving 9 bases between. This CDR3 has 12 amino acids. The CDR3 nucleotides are TGTGCCAGCAGTAGGGGTGGTGATACGCAGTATTTT. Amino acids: CASSRGGDTQYF.

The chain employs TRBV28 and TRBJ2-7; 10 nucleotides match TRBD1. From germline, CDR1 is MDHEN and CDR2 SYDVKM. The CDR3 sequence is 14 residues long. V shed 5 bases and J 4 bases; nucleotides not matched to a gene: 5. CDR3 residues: CASSGGTGVYEQYF. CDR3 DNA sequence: TGTGCCAGCAGTGGCGGGACAGGGGTATACGAGCAGTACTTC.

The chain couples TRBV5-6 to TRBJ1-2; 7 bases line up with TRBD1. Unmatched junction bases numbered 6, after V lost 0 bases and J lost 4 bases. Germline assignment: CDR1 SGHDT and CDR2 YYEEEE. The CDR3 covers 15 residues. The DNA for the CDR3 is TGTGCCAGCAGCTTGGACAGGGGACCAATCTATGGCTACACCTTC. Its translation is CASSLDRGPIYGYTF.

CDR3 in amino acids: CASSEALGDSYEQYF. The CDR3 DNA reads TGTGCCAGCAGTGAAGCGCTTGGAGACAGCTACGAGCAGTACTTC. The rearrangement joins TRBV6-1 to TRBJ2-7; D may be TRBD1 (5 bases). This CDR3 spans 15 amino acids. The V end lost 0 bases, the J end lost 3 bases, and 12 bases lay between the germline ends. CDR1 MNHNS and CDR2 SASEGT come from the germline V gene.

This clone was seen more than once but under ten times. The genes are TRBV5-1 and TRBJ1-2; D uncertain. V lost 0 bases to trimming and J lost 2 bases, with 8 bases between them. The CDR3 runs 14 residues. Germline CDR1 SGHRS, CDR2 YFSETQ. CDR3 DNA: TGCGCCAGCAGCTTGGAAGCGGAGAACTATGGCTACACCTTC. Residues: CASSLEAENYGYTF. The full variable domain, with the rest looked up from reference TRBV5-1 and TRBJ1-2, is KAGVTQTPRYLIKTRGQQVTLSCSPISGHRSVSWYQQTPGQGLQFLFEYFSETQRNKGNFPGRFSGRQFSNSRSEMNVSTLELGDSALYLCASSLEAENYGYTFGSGTRLTVV.

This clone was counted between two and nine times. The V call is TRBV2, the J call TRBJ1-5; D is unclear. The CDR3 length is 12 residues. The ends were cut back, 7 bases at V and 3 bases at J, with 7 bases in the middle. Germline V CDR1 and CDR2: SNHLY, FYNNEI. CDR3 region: CASTGHNQPQHF. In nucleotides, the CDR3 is TGTGCCAGCACTGGCCACAATCAGCCCCAGCATTTT.

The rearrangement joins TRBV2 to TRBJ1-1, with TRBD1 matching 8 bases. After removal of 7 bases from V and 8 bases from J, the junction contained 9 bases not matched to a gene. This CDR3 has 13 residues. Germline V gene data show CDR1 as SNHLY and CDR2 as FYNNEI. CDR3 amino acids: CASNRGEQAEAFF. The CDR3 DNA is TGTGCCAGCAACAGGGGGGAGCAAGCCGAAGCTTTCTTT.

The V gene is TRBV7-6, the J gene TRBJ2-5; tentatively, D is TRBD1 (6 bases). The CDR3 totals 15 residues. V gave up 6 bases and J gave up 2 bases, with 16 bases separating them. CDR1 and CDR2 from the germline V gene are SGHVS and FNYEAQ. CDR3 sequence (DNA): TGTGCCAGCAGGGATACAGGGAGTGGACAAGAGACCCAGTACTTC. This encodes CASRDTGSGQETQYF.

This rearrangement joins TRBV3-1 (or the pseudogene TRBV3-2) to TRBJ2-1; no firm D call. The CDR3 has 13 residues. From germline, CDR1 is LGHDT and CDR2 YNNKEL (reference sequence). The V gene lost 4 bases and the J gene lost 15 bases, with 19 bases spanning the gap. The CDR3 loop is CASSLQLAAQPFF. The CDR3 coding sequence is TGTGCCAGCAGCCTTCAACTGGCGGCTCAACCGTTCTTC.